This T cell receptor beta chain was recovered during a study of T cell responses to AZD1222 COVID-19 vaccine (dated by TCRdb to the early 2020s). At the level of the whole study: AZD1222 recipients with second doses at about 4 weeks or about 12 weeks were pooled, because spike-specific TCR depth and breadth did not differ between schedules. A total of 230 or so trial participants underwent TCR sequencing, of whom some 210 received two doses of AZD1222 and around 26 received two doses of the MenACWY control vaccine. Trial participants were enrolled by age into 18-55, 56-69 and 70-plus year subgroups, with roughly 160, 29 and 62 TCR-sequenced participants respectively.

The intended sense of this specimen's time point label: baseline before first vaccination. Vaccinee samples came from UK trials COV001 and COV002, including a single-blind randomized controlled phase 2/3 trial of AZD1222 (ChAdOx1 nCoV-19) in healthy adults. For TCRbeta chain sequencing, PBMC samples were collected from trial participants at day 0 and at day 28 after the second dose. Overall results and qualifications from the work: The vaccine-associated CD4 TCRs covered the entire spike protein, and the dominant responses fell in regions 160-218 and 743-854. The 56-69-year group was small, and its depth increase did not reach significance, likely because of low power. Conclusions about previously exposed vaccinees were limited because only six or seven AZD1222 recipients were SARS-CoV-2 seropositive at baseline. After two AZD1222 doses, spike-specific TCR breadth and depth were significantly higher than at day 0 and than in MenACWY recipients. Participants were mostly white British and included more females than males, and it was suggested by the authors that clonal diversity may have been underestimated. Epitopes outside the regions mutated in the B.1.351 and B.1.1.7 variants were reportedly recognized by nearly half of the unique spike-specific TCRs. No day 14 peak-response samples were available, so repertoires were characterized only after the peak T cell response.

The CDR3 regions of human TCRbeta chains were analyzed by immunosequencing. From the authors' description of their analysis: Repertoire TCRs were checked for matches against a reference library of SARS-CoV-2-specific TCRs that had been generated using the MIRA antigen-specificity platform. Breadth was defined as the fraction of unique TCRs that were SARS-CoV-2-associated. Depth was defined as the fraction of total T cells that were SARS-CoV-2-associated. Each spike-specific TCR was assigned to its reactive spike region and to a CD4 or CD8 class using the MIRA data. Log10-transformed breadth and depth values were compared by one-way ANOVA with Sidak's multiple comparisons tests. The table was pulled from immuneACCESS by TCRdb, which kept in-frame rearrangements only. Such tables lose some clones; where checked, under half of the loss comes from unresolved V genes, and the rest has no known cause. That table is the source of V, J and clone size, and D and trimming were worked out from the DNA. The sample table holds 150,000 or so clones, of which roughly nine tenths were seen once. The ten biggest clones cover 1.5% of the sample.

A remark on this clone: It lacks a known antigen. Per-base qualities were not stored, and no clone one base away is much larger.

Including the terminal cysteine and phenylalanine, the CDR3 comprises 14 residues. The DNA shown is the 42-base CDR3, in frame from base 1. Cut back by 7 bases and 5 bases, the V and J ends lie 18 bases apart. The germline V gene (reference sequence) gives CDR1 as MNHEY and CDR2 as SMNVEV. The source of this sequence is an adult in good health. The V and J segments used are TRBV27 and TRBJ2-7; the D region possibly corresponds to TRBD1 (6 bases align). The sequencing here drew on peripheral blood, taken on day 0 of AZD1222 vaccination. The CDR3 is CASTHRVNGHEQYF. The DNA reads TGTGCCAGCACCCACAGGGTGAATGGCCACGAGCAGTACTTC.